Below, 29 T cell receptor beta chains from the same sample are listed, as sequenced in a study of T cell clonotyping in hematopoietic cell transplantation. The assay was immunoSEQ multiplex PCR, and TCRdb's table has in-frame clones only and misses some. Among 15,000 to 20,000 clones, around three quarters were seen once, and the ten largest hold 15% to 20%. Specified time point: recipient sample about 28 days before transplant, after cytoreduction. The sample here was peripheral blood mononuclear cells, taken before stem cell transplant. The receptors here all came from a man in his 60s with acute myeloid leukemia. Some clones in this sample may be carry-over from other donors' samples.

This chain uses TRBV9 with TRBJ2-2, with 10 bases aligning to TRBD1. V trimming: 2 bases; J trimming: 6 bases; junction bases outside the gene matches: 7. The CDR3 has 16 amino acids. The germline CDR1 and CDR2 sequences are SGDLS and YYNGEE. This chain's CDR3 is CASSVTGGASSGELFF. The DNA of the CDR3 is TGTGCCAGCAGCGTGACAGGGGGCGCGAGTTCCGGGGAGCTGTTTTTT.

J is TRBJ2-3 and V is TRBV6-5; D not resolved. V dropped 2 bases and J dropped 0 bases, with 6 bases sitting between them. This CDR3 has 14 residues. CDR1 is MNHEY and CDR2 is SVGAGI in the germline V gene. CDR3 coding DNA: TGTGCCAGCAGTTACGAGTCCAGCACAGATACGCAGTATTTT. It translates to CASSYESSTDTQYF.

This chain uses TRBV6-5 with TRBJ2-1; no clear D gene. The V end was cut by 5 bases, the J end by 7 bases, with 15 bases between. Germline CDR1 and CDR2: MNHEY and SVGAGI. The CDR3 has 14 residues. CDR3 residues: CASSTIRTSNEQFF. CDR3 coding DNA: TGTGCCAGCAGTACCATCAGGACGTCGAATGAGCAGTTCTTC.

The chain combines TRBV19 with TRBJ2-1; TRBD1 agrees at 7 bases. Germline CDR1 reads LNHDA; CDR2 reads SQIVND (reference sequence). J gave up 3 bases and V 4 bases, and 9 bases lay outside the gene matches. The CDR3 spans 16 residues. This chain's CDR3 is CASSTTGQALYNEQFF. For the CDR3, the DNA is TGTGCCAGTAGTACAACAGGACAGGCCCTCTACAATGAGCAGTTCTTC.

In DNA form, the CDR3 reads TGTGCCAGCAGCCCCCTTCACCCCGGGAAGGGGATGAATGAGCAGTTCTTC. Its translation: CASSPLHPGKGMNEQFF. The rearrangement links TRBV7-8 to TRBJ2-1; D may match TRBD1 or TRBD2 (5 bases each). Trimming removed 5 bases from V and 7 bases from J, with 24 bases in between. This CDR3 comprises 17 residues. Per germline, CDR1 SGHVS and CDR2 FQNEAQ.

The rearrangement joins TRBV5-6 to TRBJ2-4; D is uncertain. The length of the CDR3 is 15 residues. V was pared by 0 bases and J by 6 bases, with 13 bases between. CDR1 and CDR2 from the germline V gene are SGHDT and YYEEEE. CDR3 protein: CASSLAGKTSNIQYF. The CDR3 DNA sequence: TGTGCCAGCAGCTTGGCTGGCAAGACCTCAAACATTCAGTACTTC.

With respect to this clone: The sample holds other DNA sequences that translate to the same CDR3. This chain links TRBV4-1 with TRBJ1-1; no clear D gene. Germline V gene sequence: CDR1 MGHRA, CDR2 YSYEKL. With 0 bases removed from V and 1 base from J, the gap between germline ends came to 6 bases. The CDR3 sequence is 14 residues long. Written as DNA, the CDR3 is TGCGCCAGCAGCCAAGATGCAGGGAACACTGAAGCTTTCTTT. Encoded protein: CASSQDAGNTEAFF.

This clone turned up a few times. The chain uses TRBV19 and TRBJ2-5; 9 nucleotides line up with TRBD2. J lost 5 bases, V lost 4 bases, and 8 bases had no gene match. The CDR3 has 15 amino acids. The V gene's germline CDR1 is LNHDA and CDR2 SQIVND (reference sequence). The CDR3 DNA sequence: TGTGCCAGTAGTACGCCGGGACTAGCTTCGGAGACCCAGTACTTC. Protein sequence: CASSTPGLASETQYF.

This chain uses TRBV9 with TRBJ2-2, with D hard to call. CDR1 SGDLS and CDR2 YYNGEE come from the germline V gene. V dropped 0 bases and J dropped 4 bases, with 10 bases sitting between them. The CDR3 is 15 amino acids. In DNA form, the CDR3 reads TGTGCCAGCAGCGTAGGGGGTCGATTCACCGGGGAGCTGTTTTTT. Translation: CASSVGGRFTGELFF.

This clone was observed a single time. This sequence joins TRBV7-2 and TRBJ2-2; D possibly corresponds to TRBD1 (5 bases). The CDR3 is made up of 14 amino acids. Per the germline V gene, CDR1 is SGHTA and CDR2 is FQGNSA. Trimming stripped 5 bases from V and 4 bases from J, with 11 bases between. The CDR3 loop is CASSPQRGTGELFF. CDR3 bases: TGTGCCAGCAGCCCCCAAAGGGGCACCGGGGAGCTGTTTTTT.

V gene TRBV7-7 combines with J gene TRBJ2-7, with 11 bases matching TRBD2. This CDR3 spans 16 amino acids. CDR1 and CDR2 (germline): SSHAT, FNYEAQ (reference sequence). Trimming removed 1 base from V and 7 bases from J; junction bases left unmatched: 9. CDR3 amino acids: CASSLGTSGPLEEQYF. The CDR3, as DNA: TGTGCCAGCAGCTTAGGGACTAGCGGGCCTTTAGAGGAGCAGTACTTC. The variable domain in full, with the rest retrieved from reference TRBV7-7 and TRBJ2-7, is GAGVSQSPRYKVTKRGQDVTLRCDPISSHATLYWYQQALGQGPEFLTYFNYEAQPDKSGLPSDRFSAERPEGSISTLTIQRTEQRDSAMYRCASSLGTSGPLEEQYFGPGTRLTVT.

The rearrangement links TRBV6-5 to TRBJ1-6, with 9 bases lining up with TRBD1. The germline CDR1 and CDR2 sequences are MNHEY and SVGAGI. With 4 bases clipped from V and 9 bases from J, the junction kept 7 bases outside the gene matches. The CDR3 runs 15 residues. CDR3 amino acids: CASSSPGTGFSPLHF. The CDR3 DNA follows: TGTGCCAGCAGTTCTCCCGGGACAGGGTTTTCACCCCTCCACTTT.

The rearrangement uses TRBV30 and TRBJ1-1; D is unclear. Germline CDR1 GTSNPN, CDR2 SVGIG (reference sequence). The length of the CDR3 is 12 residues. With 7 bases removed from V and 4 bases from J, the gap between germline ends came to 13 bases. CDR3 in amino acids: CAFGQARTEAFF. CDR3 bases: TGTGCCTTTGGGCAGGCTCGCACTGAAGCTTTCTTT. The full variable domain, its missing parts supplied by reference TRBV30 and TRBJ1-1, is SQTIHQWPATLVQPVGSPLSLECTVEGTSNPNLYWYRQAAGRGLQLLFYSVGIGQISSEVPQNLSASRPQDRQFILSSKKLLLSDSGFYLCAFGQARTEAFFGQGTRLTVV.

The rearrangement uses TRBV19 and TRBJ2-1; the match to TRBD2 covers 13 bases. This CDR3 has 15 amino acids. Germline CDR1 LNHDA, CDR2 SQIVND (reference sequence). The junction had 1 base not matched to a gene; V was cut back by 1 base and J by 7 bases. DNA for the CDR3: TGTGCCAGTAGTATAGGGGGACTAGCGGGGAATGAGCAGTTCTTC. This sequence encodes CASSIGGLAGNEQFF.

This chain uses TRBV7-3 with TRBJ1-1, with TRBD1 matching over 7 bases. The CDR3 totals 13 residues. Per the germline V gene, CDR1 is SGHTA and CDR2 is FQGTGA. Trimming took 5 bases from V and 4 from J; bases not matched to a gene: 4. The CDR3 spells CASSNQGGTEAFF. The CDR3 region has the DNA TGTGCCAGCAGCAACCAGGGGGGCACTGAAGCTTTCTTT. Drawing the rest from reference TRBV7-3 and TRBJ1-1, the complete variable domain is GAGVSQTPSNKVTEKGKYVELRCDPISGHTALYWYRQSLGQGPEFLIYFQGTGAADDSGLPNDRFFAVRPEGSVSTLKIQRTERGDSAVYLCASSNQGGTEAFFGQGTRLTVV.

In its sample, this clone was seen a few times. The chain is built from TRBV29-1 and TRBJ1-1; no firm D call. CDR3 size: 13 residues. Germline assignment: CDR1 SQVTM and CDR2 ANQGSEA. V gave up 2 bases and J gave up 0 bases, with 7 bases separating them. This CDR3 is CSVERALNTEAFF. For the CDR3, the DNA is TGCAGCGTTGAAAGGGCCTTGAACACTGAAGCTTTCTTT. Variable domain in full (rest from reference TRBV29-1 and TRBJ1-1): SAVISQKPSRDICQRGTSLTIQCQVDSQVTMMFWYRQQPGQSLTLIATANQGSEATYESGFVIDKFPISRPNLTFSTLTVSNMSPEDSSIYLCSVERALNTEAFFGQGTRLTVV.

The V and J genes are TRBV19 and TRBJ1-1, with 10 bases aligning to TRBD1. Looked up from germline, CDR1 is LNHDA and CDR2 is SQIVND (reference sequence). The CDR3 totals 15 residues. The ends lost 9 bases at V and 0 bases at J; junction bases unmatched: 7. CDR3 nucleotide sequence: TGTGCCAGCCAGGGACAGGGGCTTTTGAACACTGAAGCTTTCTTT. This sequence encodes CASQGQGLLNTEAFF.

The CDR3 DNA sequence: TGTGCCAGCAGCTCCGCGGCCCCGGGGGCGAACTATGGCTACACCTTC. Protein: CASSSAAPGANYGYTF. The rearrangement links TRBV5-4 to TRBJ1-2, with D possibly being TRBD1 (6 bases). V lost 3 bases, J lost 2 bases, and 17 bases lay in between. CDR3 length: 16 residues. Germline V gene data show CDR1 as SGHNT and CDR2 as YYREEE (reference sequence).

The rearrangement joins TRBV6-1 to TRBJ2-1; D ambiguous. Looked up from germline, CDR1 is MNHNS and CDR2 is SASEGT. The V and J ends lost 2 bases and 12 bases respectively, with 14 bases between them. The length of the CDR3 is 13 residues. The CDR3 loop is CASSEQELLGQFF. The CDR3 nucleotides read TGTGCCAGCAGTGAACAGGAGTTGTTGGGGCAGTTCTTC.

The chain has TRBV10-3 and TRBJ2-2; 12 bases are shared with TRBD1. The CDR3 has 15 amino acids. The ends lost 11 bases at V and 3 bases at J; junction bases unmatched: 7. Germline V lookup: CDR1 ENHRY, CDR2 SYGVKD. CDR3 nucleotide sequence: TGTGCCGCGGGACAGGGGGCGGCGGACACCGGGGAGCTGTTTTTT. Translation: CAAGQGAADTGELFF.

This chain connects TRBV5-8 to TRBJ2-2, with a tentative D call TRBD1 (6 bases). There are 16 residues in the CDR3. CDR1 is SGHTS, CDR2 YDEGEE, per germline. Trimming stripped 6 bases from V and 3 bases from J, with 18 bases between. The chain's CDR3 is CASIPTGLGDTGELFF. The CDR3 DNA follows: TGTGCCAGCATCCCCACAGGGCTCGGCGACACCGGGGAGCTGTTTTTT.

The genes are TRBV19 and TRBJ2-2, with 9 nucleotides matching TRBD2. The length of the CDR3 is 17 residues. V lost 5 bases, J lost 5 bases, and 12 bases stayed unmatched. Per germline, CDR1 LNHDA and CDR2 SQIVND (reference sequence). CDR3 loop: CASSLGGGASWTGELFF. In DNA, the CDR3 is TGTGCCAGTAGTCTCGGCGGGGGGGCCTCTTGGACCGGGGAGCTGTTTTTT. Full variable domain (rest looked up from reference TRBV19 and TRBJ2-2): DGGITQSPKYLFRKEGQNVTLSCEQNLNHDAMYWYRQDPGQGLRLIYYSQIVNDFQKGDIAEGYSVSREKKESFPLTVTSAQKNPTAFYLCASSLGGGASWTGELFFGEGSRLTVL.

This chain links TRBV9 with TRBJ2-1; D is uncertain. The germline V gene has CDR1 SGDLS and CDR2 YYNGEE. There are 15 residues in the CDR3. Trimming took off 3 bases at V and 0 bases at J, with 10 bases between the two ends. In DNA, the CDR3 is TGTGCCAGCAGCGCAGACTCGAGCTCCTACAATGAGCAGTTCTTC. It encodes CASSADSSSYNEQFF.

This clone qualifies as medium-sized. This chain uses TRBV7-6 with TRBJ2-2; D not resolved. Looked up from germline, CDR1 is SGHVS and CDR2 is FNYEAQ. The CDR3 loop spans 12 amino acids. Trimming stripped 10 bases from V and 0 bases from J, with 6 bases between. The CDR3 coding sequence is TGTGCCATAGATACGAACACCGGGGAGCTGTTTTTT. Protein product: CAIDTNTGELFF.

J is TRBJ1-6 and V is TRBV30; D is perhaps TRBD1 (5 bases). Trimming shortened V by 7 bases and J by 0 bases, and 13 bases separated the two germline ends. CDR1 is GTSNPN, CDR2 SVGIG, per germline (reference sequence). This CDR3 has 15 amino acids. The CDR3 region is CAFFPTGSYNSPLHF. The CDR3 coding sequence is TGTGCCTTTTTCCCCACAGGCTCCTATAATTCACCCCTCCACTTT.

The J gene is TRBJ1-3, the V gene TRBV4-1, with D tentatively TRBD1 (6 bases). Germline CDR1 is MGHRA and CDR2 is YSYEKL. The V end lost 4 bases, the J end lost 0 bases, and 16 bases lay between the germline ends. The length of the CDR3 is 17 residues. CDR3 loop: CASSPHNSDSSGNTIYF. CDR3 nucleotide sequence: TGCGCCAGCAGCCCCCACAACTCGGACAGCTCTGGAAACACCATATATTTT.

This clone was picked up a small number of times. The chain combines TRBV2 with TRBJ1-1; 7 bases are a match to TRBD1. The CDR3 is made up of 13 amino acids. The V gene's germline CDR1 is SNHLY and CDR2 FYNNEI. Trimming cost V 6 bases and J 4 bases; bases outside gene matches: 5. CDR3: CASREGQTTEAFF. CDR3 bases: TGTGCCAGCAGGGAGGGACAGACCACTGAAGCTTTCTTT.

V usage is TRBV4-2 and J usage is TRBJ2-1; 9 nucleotides align to TRBD2. This CDR3 contains 18 residues. Germline values: CDR1 LGHNA, CDR2 YNFKEQ. J was trimmed by 2 bases and V by 0 bases; bases with no gene match: 8. CDR3 coding DNA: TGTGCCAGCAGCCAAGATTGGGCTAGCGGGGATGCCTACAATGAGCAGTTCTTC. Amino acid sequence: CASSQDWASGDAYNEQFF.

The CDR3 here is CASSLMAGDIYGYTF. The DNA for the CDR3 is TGTGCCAGCAGCTTAATGGCCGGGGACATCTATGGCTACACCTTC. The chain couples TRBV7-2 to TRBJ1-2; D possibly corresponds to TRBD1 (6 bases). The CDR3 totals 15 residues. Germline V gene data show CDR1 as SGHTA and CDR2 as FQGNSA. V was cut by 2 bases and J by 4 bases, with 14 bases left in between.